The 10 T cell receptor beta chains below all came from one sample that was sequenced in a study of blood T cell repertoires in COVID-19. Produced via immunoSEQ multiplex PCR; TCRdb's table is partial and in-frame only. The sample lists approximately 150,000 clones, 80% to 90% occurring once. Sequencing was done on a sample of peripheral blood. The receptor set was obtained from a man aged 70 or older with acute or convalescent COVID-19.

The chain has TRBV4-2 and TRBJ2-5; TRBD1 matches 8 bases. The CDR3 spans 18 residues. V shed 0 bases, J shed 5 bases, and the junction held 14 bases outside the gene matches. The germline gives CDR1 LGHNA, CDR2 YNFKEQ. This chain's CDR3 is CASSQEGWGQARLETQYF. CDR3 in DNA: TGTGCCAGCAGCCAAGAAGGGTGGGGACAGGCCCGTTTGGAGACCCAGTACTTC.

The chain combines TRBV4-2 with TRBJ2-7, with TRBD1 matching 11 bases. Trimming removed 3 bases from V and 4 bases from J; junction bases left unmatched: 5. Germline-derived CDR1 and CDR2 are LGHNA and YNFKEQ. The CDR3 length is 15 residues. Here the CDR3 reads CASSQIGTGGYEQYF. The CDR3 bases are TGTGCCAGCAGCCAGATAGGGACAGGGGGATACGAGCAGTACTTC.

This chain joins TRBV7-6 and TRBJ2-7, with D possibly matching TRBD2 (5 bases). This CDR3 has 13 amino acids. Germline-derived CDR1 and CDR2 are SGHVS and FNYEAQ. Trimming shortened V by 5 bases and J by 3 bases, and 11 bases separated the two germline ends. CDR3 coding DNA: TGTGCCAGCAGCCGACGGGAAGGCTACGAGCAGTACTTC. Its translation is CASSRREGYEQYF. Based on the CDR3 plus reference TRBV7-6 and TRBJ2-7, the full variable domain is GAGVSQSPRYKVTKRGQDVALRCDPISGHVSLYWYRQALGQGPEFLTYFNYEAQQDKSGLPNDRFSAERPEGSISTLTIQRTEQRDSAMYRCASSRREGYEQYFGPGTRLTVT.

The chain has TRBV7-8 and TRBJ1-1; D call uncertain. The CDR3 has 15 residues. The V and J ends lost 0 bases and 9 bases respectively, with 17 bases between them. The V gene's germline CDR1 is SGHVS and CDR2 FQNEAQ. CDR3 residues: CASSLAFFGQSKAFF. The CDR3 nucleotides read TGTGCCAGCAGCTTAGCCTTTTTTGGGCAGTCTAAAGCTTTCTTT.

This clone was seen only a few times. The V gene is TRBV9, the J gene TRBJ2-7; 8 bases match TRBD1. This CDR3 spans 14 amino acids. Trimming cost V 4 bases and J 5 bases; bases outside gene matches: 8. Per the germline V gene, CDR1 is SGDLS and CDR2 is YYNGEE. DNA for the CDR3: TGTGCCAGCAGCTCCGGACAGGGCCTCCACGAGCAGTACTTC. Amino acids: CASSSGQGLHEQYF.

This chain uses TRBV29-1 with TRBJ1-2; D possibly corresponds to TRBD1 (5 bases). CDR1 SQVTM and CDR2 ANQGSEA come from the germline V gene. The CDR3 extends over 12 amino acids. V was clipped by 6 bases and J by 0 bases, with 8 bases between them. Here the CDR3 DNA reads TGCAGCGTGACAGTCCCTAACTATGGCTACACCTTC. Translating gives CSVTVPNYGYTF.

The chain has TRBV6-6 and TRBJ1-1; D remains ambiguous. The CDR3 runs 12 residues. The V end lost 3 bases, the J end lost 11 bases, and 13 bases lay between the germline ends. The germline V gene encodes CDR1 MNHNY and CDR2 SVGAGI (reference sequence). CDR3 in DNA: TGTGCCAGCAGTTATCAGACAAGCGGGGCTTTCTTT. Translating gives CASSYQTSGAFF.

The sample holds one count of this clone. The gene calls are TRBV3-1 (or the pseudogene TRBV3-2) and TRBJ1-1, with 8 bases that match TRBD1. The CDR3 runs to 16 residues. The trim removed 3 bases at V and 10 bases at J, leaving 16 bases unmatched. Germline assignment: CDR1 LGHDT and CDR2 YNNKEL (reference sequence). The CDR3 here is CASSQGATGGVIGAFF. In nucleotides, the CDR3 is TGTGCCAGCAGCCAGGGGGCAACAGGGGGGGTAATTGGAGCTTTCTTT.

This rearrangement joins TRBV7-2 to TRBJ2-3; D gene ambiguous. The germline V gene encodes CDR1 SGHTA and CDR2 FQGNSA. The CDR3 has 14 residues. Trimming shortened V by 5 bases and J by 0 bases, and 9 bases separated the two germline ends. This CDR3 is CASSVGRSTDTQYF. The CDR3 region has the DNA TGTGCCAGCAGCGTCGGCAGGAGCACAGATACGCAGTATTTT.

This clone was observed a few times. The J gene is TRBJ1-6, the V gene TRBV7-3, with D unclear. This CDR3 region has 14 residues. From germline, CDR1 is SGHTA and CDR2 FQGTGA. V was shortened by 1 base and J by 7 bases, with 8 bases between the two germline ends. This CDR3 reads CASSLKAENSPLHF. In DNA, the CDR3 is TGTGCCAGCAGCTTAAAGGCGGAAAATTCACCCCTCCACTTT. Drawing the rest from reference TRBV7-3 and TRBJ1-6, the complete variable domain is GAGVSQTPSNKVTEKGKYVELRCDPISGHTALYWYRQSLGQGPEFLIYFQGTGAADDSGLPNDRFFAVRPEGSVSTLKIQRTERGDSAVYLCASSLKAENSPLHFGNGTRLTVT.